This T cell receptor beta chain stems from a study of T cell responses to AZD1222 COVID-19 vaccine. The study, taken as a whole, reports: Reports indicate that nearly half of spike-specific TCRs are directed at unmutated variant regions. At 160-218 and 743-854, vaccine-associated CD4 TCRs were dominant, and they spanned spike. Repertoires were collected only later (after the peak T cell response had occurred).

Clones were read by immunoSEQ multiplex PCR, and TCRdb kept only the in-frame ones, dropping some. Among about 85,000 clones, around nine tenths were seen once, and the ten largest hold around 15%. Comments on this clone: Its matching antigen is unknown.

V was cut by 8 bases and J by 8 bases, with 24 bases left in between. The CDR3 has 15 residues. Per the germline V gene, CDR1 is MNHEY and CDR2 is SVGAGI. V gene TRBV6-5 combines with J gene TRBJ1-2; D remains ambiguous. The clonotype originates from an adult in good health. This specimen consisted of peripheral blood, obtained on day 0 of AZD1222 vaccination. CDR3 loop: CASGDSWGPTEGYTF. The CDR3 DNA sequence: TGTGCCAGCGGGGATAGCTGGGGTCCCACGGAAGGCTACACCTTC.